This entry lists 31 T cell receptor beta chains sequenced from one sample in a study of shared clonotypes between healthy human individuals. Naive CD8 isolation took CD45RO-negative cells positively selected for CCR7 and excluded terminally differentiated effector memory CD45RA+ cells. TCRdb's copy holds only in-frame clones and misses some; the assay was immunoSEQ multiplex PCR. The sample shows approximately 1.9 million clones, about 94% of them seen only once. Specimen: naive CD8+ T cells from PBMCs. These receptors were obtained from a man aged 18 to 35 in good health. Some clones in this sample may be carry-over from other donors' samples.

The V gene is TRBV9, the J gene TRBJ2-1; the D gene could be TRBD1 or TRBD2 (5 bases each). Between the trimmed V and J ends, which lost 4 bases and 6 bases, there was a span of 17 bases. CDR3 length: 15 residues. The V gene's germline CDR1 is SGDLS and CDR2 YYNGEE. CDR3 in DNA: TGTGCCAGCAGCCCCGGGACGGTTTTTGGCAATGAGCAGTTCTTC. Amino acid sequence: CASSPGTVFGNEQFF.

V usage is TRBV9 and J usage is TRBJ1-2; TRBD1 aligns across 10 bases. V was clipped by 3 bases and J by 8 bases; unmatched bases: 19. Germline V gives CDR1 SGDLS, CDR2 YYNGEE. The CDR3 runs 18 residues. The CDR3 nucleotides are TGTGCCAGCAGCGGCAGGGACAGGGGCTTCTCACATATAGGCGGCTACACCTTC. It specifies CASSGRDRGFSHIGGYTF.

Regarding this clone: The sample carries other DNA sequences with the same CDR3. The CDR3 nucleotides are TGTGCCAGCAGCTTGGACAGGGGGGTTAACACTGAAGCTTTCTTT. Protein: CASSLDRGVNTEAFF. The gene calls are TRBV5-4 and TRBJ1-1; 8 nucleotides line up with TRBD1. V shed 0 bases and J 2 bases; nucleotides not matched to a gene: 3. The CDR3 extends over 15 amino acids. CDR1 SGHNT and CDR2 YYREEE come from the germline V gene (reference sequence).

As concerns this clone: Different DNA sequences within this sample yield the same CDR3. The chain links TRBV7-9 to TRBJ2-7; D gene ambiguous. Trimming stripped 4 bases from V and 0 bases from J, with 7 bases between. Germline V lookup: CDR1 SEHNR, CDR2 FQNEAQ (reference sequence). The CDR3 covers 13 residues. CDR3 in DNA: TGTGCCAGCAGCTCTGGCGACTCCTACGAGCAGTACTTC. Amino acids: CASSSGDSYEQYF.

CDR3 bases: TGTGCCAGCAGCTTGGGTCCCTATAGCATATATTTT. Its translation is CASSLGPYSIYF. This rearrangement joins TRBV5-8 to TRBJ1-3; no clear D gene. The length of the CDR3 is 12 residues. In germline, CDR1 is SGHTS, CDR2 YDEGEE. Trimming took off 0 bases at V and 12 bases at J, with 10 bases between the two ends. The whole variable domain, filled in from reference TRBV5-8 and TRBJ1-3, reads EAGVTQSPTHLIKTRGQQATLRCSPISGHTSVYWYQQALGLGLQFLLWYDEGEERNRGNFPPRFSGRQFPNYSSELNVNALELEDSALYLCASSLGPYSIYFGEGSWLTVV.

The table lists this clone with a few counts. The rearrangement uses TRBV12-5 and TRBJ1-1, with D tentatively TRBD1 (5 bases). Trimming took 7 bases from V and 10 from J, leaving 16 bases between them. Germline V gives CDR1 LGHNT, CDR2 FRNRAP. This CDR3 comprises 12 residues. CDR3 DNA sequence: TGTGCTAGTGTCGCTGACCCGGGGGGAGCTTTCTTT. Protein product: CASVADPGGAFF.

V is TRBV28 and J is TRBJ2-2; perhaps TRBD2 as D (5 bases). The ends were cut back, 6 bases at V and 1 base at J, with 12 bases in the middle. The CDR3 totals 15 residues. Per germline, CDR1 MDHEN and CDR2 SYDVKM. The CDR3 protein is CASRRAALNTGELFF. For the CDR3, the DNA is TGTGCCAGCAGGAGGGCAGCCTTGAACACCGGGGAGCTGTTTTTT.

This CDR3 reads CASRPLAGADTQYF. In nucleotides, the CDR3 is TGTGCCAGCAGACCCCTAGCGGGAGCTGATACGCAGTATTTT. The V gene is TRBV27, the J gene TRBJ2-3; 10 nucleotides agree with TRBD2. Trimming removed 6 bases from V and 6 bases from J; junction bases left unmatched: 6. The germline V gene has CDR1 MNHEY and CDR2 SMNVEV (reference sequence). The CDR3 is 14 residues long.

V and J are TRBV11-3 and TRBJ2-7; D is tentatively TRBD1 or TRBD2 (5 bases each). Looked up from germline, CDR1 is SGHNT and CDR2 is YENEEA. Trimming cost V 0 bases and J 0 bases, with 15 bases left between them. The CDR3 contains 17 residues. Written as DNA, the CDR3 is TGTGCCAGCAGCTTAGACGTCGGGGCAGATTTCTCCTACGAGCAGTACTTC. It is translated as CASSLDVGADFSYEQYF.

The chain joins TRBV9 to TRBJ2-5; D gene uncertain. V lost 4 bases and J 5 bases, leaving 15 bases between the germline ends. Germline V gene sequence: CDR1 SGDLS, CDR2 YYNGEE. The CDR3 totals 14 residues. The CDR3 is CASSPETARETQYF. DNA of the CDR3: TGTGCCAGCAGCCCCGAGACGGCCCGGGAGACCCAGTACTTC.

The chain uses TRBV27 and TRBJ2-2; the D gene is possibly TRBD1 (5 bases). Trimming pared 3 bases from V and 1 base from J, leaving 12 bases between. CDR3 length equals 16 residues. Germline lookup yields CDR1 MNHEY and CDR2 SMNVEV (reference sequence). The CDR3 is CASSFSVGENTGELFF. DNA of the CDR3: TGTGCCAGCAGTTTCTCCGTAGGGGAGAACACCGGGGAGCTGTTTTTT.

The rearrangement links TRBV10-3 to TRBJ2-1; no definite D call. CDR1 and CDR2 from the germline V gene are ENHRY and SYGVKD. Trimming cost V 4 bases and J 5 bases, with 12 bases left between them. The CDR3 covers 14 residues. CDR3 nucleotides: TGTGCCATCAGTGCGGCAAGGGATCACAATGAGCAGTTCTTC. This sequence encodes CAISAARDHNEQFF.

CDR3 sequence: CSARQGNGEQYF. CDR3 nucleotide sequence: TGCAGCGCAAGACAGGGAAATGGGGAGCAGTACTTC. The rearrangement uses TRBV29-1 and TRBJ2-7; 7 bases agree with TRBD1. V was pared by 7 bases and J by 7 bases, with 10 bases of the junction left unmatched. Germline CDR1 and CDR2: SQVTM and ANQGSEA. This CDR3 spans 12 amino acids.

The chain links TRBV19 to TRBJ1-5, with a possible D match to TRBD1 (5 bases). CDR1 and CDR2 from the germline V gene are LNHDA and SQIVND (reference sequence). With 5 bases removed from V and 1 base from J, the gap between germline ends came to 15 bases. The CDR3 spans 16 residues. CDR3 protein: CASSLSGGLSNQPQHF. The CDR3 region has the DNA TGTGCCAGTAGTCTCTCGGGGGGTCTAAGCAATCAGCCCCAGCATTTT.

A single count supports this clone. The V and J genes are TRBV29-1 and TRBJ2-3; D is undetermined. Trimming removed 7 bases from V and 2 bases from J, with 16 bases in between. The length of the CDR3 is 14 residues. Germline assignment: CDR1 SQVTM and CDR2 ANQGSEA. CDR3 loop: CSAGRAQNTDTQYF. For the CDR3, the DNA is TGCAGCGCGGGTCGGGCCCAAAACACAGATACGCAGTATTTT.

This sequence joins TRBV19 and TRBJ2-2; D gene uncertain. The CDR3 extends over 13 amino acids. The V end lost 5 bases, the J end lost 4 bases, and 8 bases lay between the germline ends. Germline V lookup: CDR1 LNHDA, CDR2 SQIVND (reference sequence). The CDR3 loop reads CASSLAFTGELFF. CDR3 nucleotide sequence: TGTGCCAGTAGTCTGGCGTTCACCGGGGAGCTGTTTTTT.

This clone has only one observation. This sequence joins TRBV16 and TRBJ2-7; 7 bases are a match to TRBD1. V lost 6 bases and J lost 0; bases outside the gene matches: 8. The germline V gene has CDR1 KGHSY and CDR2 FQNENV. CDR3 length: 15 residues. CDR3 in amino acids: CASSFEGAASYEQYF. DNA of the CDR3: TGTGCCAGCAGTTTCGAGGGGGCGGCCTCCTACGAGCAGTACTTC.

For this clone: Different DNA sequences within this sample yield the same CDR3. In DNA form, the CDR3 reads TGTGCCACCAGCAGAGGCCAGGGCCCCTACGAGCAGTACTTC. Its protein is CATSRGQGPYEQYF. The rearrangement links TRBV15 to TRBJ2-7; D is perhaps TRBD1 (5 bases). The CDR3 extends over 14 amino acids. Germline assignment: CDR1 LNHNV and CDR2 YYDKDF (reference sequence). Between the trimmed V and J ends, which lost 1 base and 2 bases, there was a span of 9 bases.

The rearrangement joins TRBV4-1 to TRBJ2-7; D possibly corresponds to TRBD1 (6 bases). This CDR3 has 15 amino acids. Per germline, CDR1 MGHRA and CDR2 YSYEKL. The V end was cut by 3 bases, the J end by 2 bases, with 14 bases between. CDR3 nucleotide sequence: TGCGCCAGCAGCCAGGCCCTTACAGGGACCTACGAGCAGTACTTC. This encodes CASSQALTGTYEQYF.

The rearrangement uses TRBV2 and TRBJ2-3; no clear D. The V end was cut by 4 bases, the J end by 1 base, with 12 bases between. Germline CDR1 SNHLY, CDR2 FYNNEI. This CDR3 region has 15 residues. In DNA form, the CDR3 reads TGTGCCAGCAGTGGTTTCGAGCGCCGCACAGATACGCAGTATTTT. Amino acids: CASSGFERRTDTQYF.

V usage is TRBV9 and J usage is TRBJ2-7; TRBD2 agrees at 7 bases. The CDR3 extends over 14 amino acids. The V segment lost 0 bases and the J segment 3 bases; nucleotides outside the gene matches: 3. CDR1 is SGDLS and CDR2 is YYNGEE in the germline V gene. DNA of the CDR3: TGTGCCAGCAGCGTAGAGCGGGATTTCTACGAGCAGTACTTC. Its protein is CASSVERDFYEQYF.

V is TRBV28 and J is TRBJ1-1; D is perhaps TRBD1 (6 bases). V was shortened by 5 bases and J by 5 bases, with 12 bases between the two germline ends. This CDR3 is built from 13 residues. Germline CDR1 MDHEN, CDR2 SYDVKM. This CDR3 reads CASSRRGVTEAFF. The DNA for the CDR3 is TGTGCCAGCAGTCGCAGGGGTGTGACTGAAGCTTTCTTT.

The CDR3: CASSRGQYPSYEQYF. CDR3 DNA: TGTGCCAGCAGCCGCGGACAGTATCCTTCCTACGAGCAGTACTTC. The V call is TRBV28, the J call TRBJ2-7, with D tentatively TRBD1 (6 bases). This CDR3 region has 15 residues. Per the germline V gene, CDR1 is MDHEN and CDR2 is SYDVKM. With 6 bases removed from V and 1 base from J, the gap between germline ends came to 16 bases.

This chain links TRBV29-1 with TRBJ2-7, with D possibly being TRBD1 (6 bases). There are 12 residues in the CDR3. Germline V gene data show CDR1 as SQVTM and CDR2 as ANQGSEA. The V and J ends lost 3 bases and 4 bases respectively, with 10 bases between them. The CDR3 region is CSVDIQGYEQYF. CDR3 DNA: TGCAGCGTTGACATACAGGGTTACGAGCAGTACTTC.

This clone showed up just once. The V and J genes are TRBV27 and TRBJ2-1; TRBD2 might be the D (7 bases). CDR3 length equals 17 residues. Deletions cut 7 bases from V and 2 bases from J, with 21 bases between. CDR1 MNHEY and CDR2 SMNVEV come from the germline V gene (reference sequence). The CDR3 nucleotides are TGTGCCAGCAACCGTGAAGGGGGGAGGGGAACCTACAATGAGCAGTTCTTC. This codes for CASNREGGRGTYNEQFF.

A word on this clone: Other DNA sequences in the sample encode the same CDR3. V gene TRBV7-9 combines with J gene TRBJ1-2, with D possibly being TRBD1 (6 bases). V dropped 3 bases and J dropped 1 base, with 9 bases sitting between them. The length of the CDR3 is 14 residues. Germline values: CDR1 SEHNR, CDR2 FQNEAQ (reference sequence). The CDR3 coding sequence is TGTGCCAGCAGCTTCACAGGGAGTAACTATGGCTACACCTTC. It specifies CASSFTGSNYGYTF.

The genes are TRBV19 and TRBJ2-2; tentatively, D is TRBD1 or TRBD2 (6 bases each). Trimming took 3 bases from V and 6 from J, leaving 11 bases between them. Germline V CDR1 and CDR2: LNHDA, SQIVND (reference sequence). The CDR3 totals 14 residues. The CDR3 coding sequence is TGTGCCAGTAGTATTTCGGGGGCGTCCGGGGAGCTGTTTTTT. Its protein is CASSISGASGELFF.

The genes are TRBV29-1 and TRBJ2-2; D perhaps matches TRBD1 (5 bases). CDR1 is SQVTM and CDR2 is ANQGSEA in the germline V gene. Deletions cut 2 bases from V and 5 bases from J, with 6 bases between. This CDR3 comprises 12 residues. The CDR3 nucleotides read TGCAGCGTTGAACCAGGGACCGGGGAGCTGTTTTTT. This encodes CSVEPGTGELFF.

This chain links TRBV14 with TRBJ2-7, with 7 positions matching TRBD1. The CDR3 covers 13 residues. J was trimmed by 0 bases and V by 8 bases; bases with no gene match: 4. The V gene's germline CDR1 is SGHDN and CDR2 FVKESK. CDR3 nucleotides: TGTGCCAGCTTGGGACAGATCTCCTACGAGCAGTACTTC. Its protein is CASLGQISYEQYF. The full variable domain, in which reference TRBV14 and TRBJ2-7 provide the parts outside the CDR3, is EAGVTQFPSHSVIEKGQTVTLRCDPISGHDNLYWYRRVMGKEIKFLLHFVKESKQDESGMPNNRFLAERTGGTYSTLKVQPAELEDSGVYFCASLGQISYEQYFGPGTRLTVT.

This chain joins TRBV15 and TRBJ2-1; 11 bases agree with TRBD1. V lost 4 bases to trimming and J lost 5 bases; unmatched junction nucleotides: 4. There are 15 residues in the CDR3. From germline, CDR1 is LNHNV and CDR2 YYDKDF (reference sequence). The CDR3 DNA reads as TGTGCCACCAGCATGGACAGGGGGCCGAACAATGAGCAGTTCTTC. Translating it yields CATSMDRGPNNEQFF.

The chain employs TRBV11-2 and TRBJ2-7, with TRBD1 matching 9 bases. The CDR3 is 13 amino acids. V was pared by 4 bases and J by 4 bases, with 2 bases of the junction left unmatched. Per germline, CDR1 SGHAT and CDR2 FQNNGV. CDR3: CASSYGTGYEQYF. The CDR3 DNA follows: TGTGCCAGCAGCTACGGGACAGGGTACGAGCAGTACTTC.